Shown below are 17 T cell receptor beta chains from a single sample sequenced in a study of T cell responses to AZD1222 COVID-19 vaccine. Sequencing was performed with immunoSEQ multiplex PCR; in TCRdb, only in-frame clones are kept and a portion is missing. The sample includes 100,000 to 150,000 clones, around 90% of them seen just once. Here the sequenced sample was peripheral blood, taken 28 days after the second AZD1222 dose. These receptors all come from an adult who received the AZD1222 COVID-19 vaccine.

The gene calls are TRBV5-6 and TRBJ2-1; 8 bases are shared with TRBD2. J was trimmed by 3 bases and V by 4 bases; bases with no gene match: 9. The CDR3 has 16 residues. Germline CDR1 and CDR2: SGHDT and YYEEEE. CDR3 coding DNA: TGTGCCAGCAGCCCAGGCACAAGCGGGAGCTACAATGAGCAGTTCTTC. Amino acid sequence: CASSPGTSGSYNEQFF. Full variable domain (remainder filled in from reference TRBV5-6 and TRBJ2-1): DAGVTQSPTHLIKTRGQQVTLRCSPKSGHDTVSWYQQALGQGPQFIFQYYEEEERQRGNFPDRFSGHQFPNYSSELNVNALLLGDSALYLCASSPGTSGSYNEQFFGPGTRLTVL.

V is TRBV6-4 and J is TRBJ1-1, with D uncertain. Trimming pared 0 bases from V and 1 base from J, leaving 3 bases between. The CDR3 is made up of 13 amino acids. The germline gives CDR1 MRHNA, CDR2 SNTAGT. The CDR3: CASSDSSNTEAFF. The CDR3 DNA reads TGTGCCAGCAGTGACTCGTCGAACACTGAAGCTTTCTTT.

The rearrangement links TRBV5-5 to TRBJ2-5; tentative D call: TRBD1 (6 bases). Per germline, CDR1 SGHKS and CDR2 YYEKEE (reference sequence). The CDR3 runs 17 residues. The ends were cut back, 4 bases at V and 1 base at J, with 20 bases in the middle. CDR3 sequence (DNA): TGTGCCAGCAGCCCGGTCGCGGCAGACAGGCTCCAAGAGACCCAGTACTTC. Residues: CASSPVAADRLQETQYF.

The rearrangement uses TRBV7-9 and TRBJ1-1, with D maybe TRBD1 (5 bases). Germline CDR1 is SEHNR and CDR2 is FQNEAQ (reference sequence). The CDR3 loop spans 14 amino acids. V was clipped by 4 bases and J by 3 bases, with 12 bases between them. The DNA for the CDR3 is TGTGCCAGCAGCTCCACCGCAGGGTACACTGAAGCTTTCTTT. Translation gives CASSSTAGYTEAFF.

The CDR3 is CASSYSRESGNTIYF. CDR3 DNA: TGTGCCAGCAGTTACTCGAGGGAGTCTGGAAACACCATATATTTT. This chain links TRBV6-2 or TRBV6-3 with TRBJ1-3; no clear D gene. The ends were cut back, 0 bases at V and 1 base at J, with 7 bases in the middle. Germline V gene data show CDR1 as MNHEY and CDR2 as SVGEGT. The CDR3 runs to 15 residues.

This clone was seen just once. The chain recombines TRBV10-3 with TRBJ2-1, with TRBD1 matching 9 bases. The length of the CDR3 is 13 residues. J lost 8 bases, V lost 7 bases, and 6 bases had no gene match. CDR1 is ENHRY and CDR2 is SYGVKD in the germline V gene. CDR3 DNA: TGTGCCATCAATACAGGGGGCTCCGATGAGCAGTTCTTC. Translating gives CAINTGGSDEQFF.

This clone appeared a few times. The chain has TRBV4-1 and TRBJ2-3; 11 nucleotides align to TRBD2. The V gene's germline CDR1 is MGHRA and CDR2 YSYEKL. Trimming cost V 2 bases and J 0 bases; bases outside gene matches: 13. The CDR3 sequence is 20 residues long. The CDR3 region has the DNA TGCGCCAGCAGCCAAAGAGGACTAGCGGGCTTAACTTCTAGCACAGATACGCAGTATTTT. This encodes CASSQRGLAGLTSSTDTQYF.

This chain connects TRBV30 to TRBJ2-2; D call uncertain. V lost 2 bases, J lost 5 bases, and 21 bases lay in between. The germline gives CDR1 GTSNPN, CDR2 SVGIG (reference sequence). This CDR3 has 17 amino acids. The CDR3 here is CAWSQTVLGLGTGELFF. In nucleotides, the CDR3 is TGTGCCTGGAGTCAAACTGTTTTGGGCCTGGGTACCGGGGAGCTGTTTTTT.

The chain couples TRBV6-8 to TRBJ2-4, with D perhaps TRBD1 (5 bases). The CDR3 has 18 residues. Trimming pared 2 bases from V and 2 bases from J, leaving 19 bases between. Germline values: CDR1 MNHGY, CDR2 SAAAGT. The CDR3 nucleotides are TGTGCCAGCAGTTACGTTCGGAGTATAGGGGTAACCAAAAACATTCAGTACTTC. Translating it yields CASSYVRSIGVTKNIQYF.

The chain links TRBV7-3 to TRBJ1-2, with 9 bases aligning to TRBD1. This CDR3 spans 15 amino acids. The V gene's germline CDR1 is SGHTA and CDR2 FQGTGA. V was pared by 5 bases and J by 2 bases, with 6 bases of the junction left unmatched. CDR3 bases: TGTGCCAGCAGCCCCGGGACAGGGCAAAACTATGGCTACACCTTC. This sequence encodes CASSPGTGQNYGYTF.

V usage is TRBV4-1 and J usage is TRBJ2-1, with a weak D call TRBD2 (6 bases). The V end lost 1 base, the J end lost 9 bases, and 19 bases lay between the germline ends. CDR1 and CDR2 from the germline V gene are MGHRA and YSYEKL. The CDR3 length is 16 residues. The CDR3 spells CASSQADVTGVGEQFF. CDR3 DNA sequence: TGCGCCAGCAGCCAAGCGGATGTAACGGGGGTTGGTGAGCAGTTCTTC.

This chain joins TRBV6-5 and TRBJ2-5, with D maybe TRBD1 (5 bases). The ends were cut back, 1 base at V and 4 bases at J, with 10 bases in the middle. Germline V gene data show CDR1 as MNHEY and CDR2 as SVGAGI. The CDR3 consists of 14 residues. This CDR3 reads CASSYFARGETQYF. The CDR3 DNA reads as TGTGCCAGCAGTTACTTCGCTAGGGGAGAGACCCAGTACTTC.

The gene calls are TRBV4-3 and TRBJ2-7; TRBD1 aligns across 10 bases. Germline loops: CDR1 LGHNA, CDR2 YSLEER. V dropped 0 bases and J dropped 4; count of bases not matched to a gene: 6. The CDR3 is made up of 16 amino acids. The CDR3 DNA is TGCGCCAGCAGCCAAGATAGGGTGGGACAGGGGTACGAGCAGTACTTC. This gives the protein CASSQDRVGQGYEQYF.

The table lists this clone with a few counts. The genes are TRBV7-9 and TRBJ1-4; D is unresolved. CDR1 SEHNR and CDR2 FQNEAQ come from the germline V gene (reference sequence). V gave up 5 bases and J gave up 8 bases, with 18 bases separating them. The CDR3 contains 15 residues. The CDR3 loop is CASSPDFLFPEKLFF. CDR3 sequence (DNA): TGTGCCAGCAGCCCCGACTTTCTTTTCCCCGAAAAACTGTTTTTT.

At least ten counts were recorded for this clone. The V gene is TRBV5-4, the J gene TRBJ1-3; 9 nucleotides agree with TRBD1. Unmatched junction bases numbered 5, after V lost 4 bases and J lost 0 bases. CDR1 is SGHNT and CDR2 is YYREEE in the germline V gene (reference sequence). CDR3 length: 16 residues. The CDR3 reads CASSPGTGISGNTIYF. The DNA for the CDR3 is TGTGCCAGCAGCCCGGGGACAGGGATCTCTGGAAACACCATATATTTT.

The rearrangement links TRBV7-2 to TRBJ2-1; 10 bases are shared with TRBD2. The germline CDR1 and CDR2 sequences are SGHTA and FQGNSA. CDR3 length: 16 residues. V trimming: 2 bases; J trimming: 5 bases; junction bases outside the gene matches: 6. This chain's CDR3 is CASSLSGTSAHNEQFF. In DNA, the CDR3 is TGTGCCAGCAGCTTATCGGGGACTAGCGCACACAATGAGCAGTTCTTC.

The rearrangement uses TRBV11-2 and TRBJ1-6; 8 nucleotides agree with TRBD1. V lost 1 base and J lost 7; bases outside the gene matches: 6. The length of the CDR3 is 16 residues. Per germline, CDR1 SGHAT and CDR2 FQNNGV. CDR3 in amino acids: CASSLGGRGPNSPLHF. In DNA form, the CDR3 reads TGTGCCAGCAGCTTAGGGGGCAGGGGGCCCAATTCACCCCTCCACTTT.